This T cell receptor (beta chain) was sequenced for a study of siplizumab effects on memory and regulatory T cells. Study-level points and caveats: Just a small share of alloreactive clones was traced back to unstimulated subsets.

As regards this clone: No antigen is known for it.

The CDR3 loop spans 15 amino acids. Per germline, CDR1 SGDLS and CDR2 YYNGEE. V lost 3 bases and J 1 base, leaving 11 bases between the germline ends. This table comes from immunoSEQ multiplex PCR, and its TCRdb copy is limited to in-frame clones, with some not included. Among about 87,000 clones listed, nearly 95% were seen once. This receptor was taken from a human donor in good health. Sequences were obtained from non-Treg CD4+ T cells sorted from blood. V and J are TRBV9 and TRBJ1-3, with D possibly being TRBD1 (6 bases). In DNA form, the CDR3 reads TGTGCCAGCAGCGCCGTTGGACAGTCTGGAAACACCATATATTTT. As protein: CASSAVGQSGNTIYF.